This T cell receptor (beta chain) derives from a study of PD-L1 blockade in urothelial cancer. Turning to the study itself: Analyses were performed on blood at 3 weeks after treatment start (the second dose) and at 6 weeks.

TCRdb keeps only in-frame clones here, not all; method: immunoSEQ multiplex PCR. The data contain around 100,000 clones, approximately 85% of them singletons. The CDR3 totals 14 residues. CDR1 is LNHDA and CDR2 is SQIVND in the germline V gene (reference sequence). V lost 3 bases to trimming and J lost 0 bases, with 8 bases between them. Each patient's cancer was a locally advanced or metastatic urothelial carcinoma. Comments on this clone: Its antigen remains unknown.

Study outcomes and limitations: Below-median pretreatment blood TCR clonality was a predictor of better survival. Stronger expansion of tumor-associated clones in blood at 3 weeks distinguished durable-benefit patients.

The clonotype was recovered from a man aged 45 to 65 with urothelial cancer. The source material was PBMCs, sampled around atezolizumab (anti-PD-L1) treatment. This rearrangement joins TRBV19 to TRBJ1-1; unclear D gene. The DNA of the CDR3 is TGTGCCAGTAGTATGGGCAGGTTGAACACTGAAGCTTTCTTT. Translation gives CASSMGRLNTEAFF.